The 21 T cell receptor beta chains given below trace back to one sample, sequenced in a study of ipilimumab plus nivolumab after autologous stem cell transplantation. Sequencing was performed with immunoSEQ multiplex PCR; in TCRdb, only in-frame clones are kept and a portion is missing. In the table there are a few thousand clones, 91% of which are singletons. Sequencing used PBMCs, obtained in a trial of ipilimumab plus nivolumab as post-transplant consolidation. These receptors came from a male donor with multiple myeloma.

The rearrangement uses TRBV29-1 and TRBJ2-1, with D maybe TRBD2 (5 bases). This CDR3 has 12 residues. V lost 6 bases and J 7 bases, leaving 13 bases between the germline ends. CDR1 is SQVTM, CDR2 ANQGSEA, per germline. CDR3 region: CSVLGIENEQFF. The CDR3 coding sequence is TGCAGCGTGCTCGGGATCGAAAATGAGCAGTTCTTC.

V and J are TRBV28 and TRBJ1-1; TRBD1 is a possible D gene (5 bases). The CDR3 spans 15 residues. V dropped 8 bases and J dropped 3 bases, with 19 bases sitting between them. Germline V gene lookup returns CDR1 MDHEN and CDR2 SYDVKM. The CDR3 nucleotides are TGTGCCAGCGAGGGACGCTTGAGGAGGGACACTGAAGCTTTCTTT. Amino acid sequence: CASEGRLRRDTEAFF.

J is TRBJ2-5 and V is TRBV6-4; TRBD2 agrees at 10 bases. The ends lost 6 bases at V and 3 bases at J; junction bases unmatched: 4. Germline CDR1 reads MRHNA; CDR2 reads SNTAGT. The length of the CDR3 is 14 residues. CDR3: CASSPSGSEETQYF. CDR3 DNA: TGTGCCAGCAGCCCTAGCGGGAGTGAAGAGACCCAGTACTTC.

The chain joins TRBV5-4 to TRBJ2-1, with 10 bases aligning to TRBD2. With V trimmed by 4 bases and J by 7 bases, 11 bases remained unmatched. The germline V gene encodes CDR1 SGHNT and CDR2 YYREEE (reference sequence). There are 16 residues in the CDR3. CDR3 coding DNA: TGTGCCAGCAGCAGAGGAGGAGCGGGAGGGAGGAATGAGCAGTTCTTC. As protein: CASSRGGAGGRNEQFF.

This clone occurred once. The chain links TRBV27 to TRBJ2-4; D is undetermined. Germline V CDR1 and CDR2: MNHEY, SMNVEV (reference sequence). The CDR3 contains 16 residues. Trimming left V 5 bases short and J 0 bases short, with 14 bases between. For the CDR3, the DNA is TGTGCCAGCAGTCCCAGACTTCTACTAGCCAAAAACATTCAGTACTTC. Translating it yields CASSPRLLLAKNIQYF.

CDR3 loop: CASTQGGQNSPLHF. The CDR3 DNA follows: TGTGCCAGCACCCAAGGGGGACAGAATTCACCCCTCCACTTT. The chain recombines TRBV25-1 with TRBJ1-6; 7 nucleotides match TRBD1. The CDR3 extends over 14 amino acids. With 7 bases clipped from V and 7 bases from J, the junction kept 7 bases outside the gene matches. Germline CDR1 reads MGHDK; CDR2 reads SYGVNS. Together with reference TRBV25-1 and TRBJ1-6, the CDR3 gives the full variable domain: EADIYQTPRYLVIGTGKKITLECSQTMGHDKMYWYQQDPGMELHLIHYSYGVNSTEKGDLSSESTVSRIRTEHFPLTLESARPSHTSQYLCASTQGGQNSPLHFGNGTRLTVT.

The rearrangement links TRBV29-1 to TRBJ2-3, with TRBD2 matching over 13 bases. Germline V lookup: CDR1 SQVTM, CDR2 ANQGSEA. Trimming cost V 3 bases and J 7 bases; bases outside gene matches: 4. The CDR3 totals 14 residues. As DNA, the CDR3 is TGCAGCGTTGACGGACTAGCGGGAGCGAATACGCAGTATTTT. It translates to CSVDGLAGANTQYF.

The CDR3: CASRDAGRNTGELFF. In DNA form, the CDR3 reads TGTGCCAGCAGAGACGCCGGGAGGAACACCGGGGAGCTGTTTTTT. V is TRBV9 and J is TRBJ2-2; tentative D call: TRBD2 (6 bases). The CDR3 length is 15 residues. Per germline, CDR1 SGDLS and CDR2 YYNGEE. V shed 5 bases and J shed 1 base, with 12 bases lying between them.

The chain uses TRBV27 and TRBJ2-7; D is perhaps TRBD1 (5 bases). Between the trimmed V and J ends, which lost 0 bases and 5 bases, there was a span of 14 bases. The CDR3 extends over 15 amino acids. The germline V gene has CDR1 MNHEY and CDR2 SMNVEV (reference sequence). The CDR3 bases are TGTGCCAGCAGTTTATCTTACCCTTTAGGGGACGAGCAGTACTTC. Protein sequence: CASSLSYPLGDEQYF.

This clone showed up just once. The rearrangement joins TRBV15 to TRBJ2-5, with D possibly called TRBD1 or TRBD2 (7 bases each). The V and J ends lost 5 bases and 2 bases respectively, with 21 bases between them. Germline lookup yields CDR1 LNHNV and CDR2 YYDKDF (reference sequence). The CDR3 consists of 17 residues. The CDR3 sequence: CATSGPGGGGWQETQYF. CDR3 bases: TGTGCCACCAGCGGCCCAGGGGGAGGGGGATGGCAAGAGACCCAGTACTTC.

This clone was found once. The chain recombines TRBV28 with TRBJ2-1; no clear D gene. The germline V gene encodes CDR1 MDHEN and CDR2 SYDVKM. The V end was cut by 10 bases, the J end by 7 bases, with 11 bases between. This CDR3 region has 11 residues. The CDR3 DNA is TGTGCCATCGAACGGAATAATGAGCAGTTCTTC. Translated, it gives CAIERNNEQFF. The full variable domain, in which reference TRBV28 and TRBJ2-1 provide the parts outside the CDR3, is DVKVTQSSRYLVKRTGEKVFLECVQDMDHENMFWYRQDPGLGLRLIYFSYDVKMKEKGDIPEGYSVSREKKERFSLILESASTNQTSMYLCAIERNNEQFFGPGTRLTVL.

The chain links TRBV5-4 to TRBJ2-7; D is undetermined. The CDR3 totals 13 residues. V was shortened by 4 bases and J by 7 bases, with 15 bases between the two germline ends. Germline assignment: CDR1 SGHNT and CDR2 YYREEE (reference sequence). Written as DNA, the CDR3 is TGTGCCAGCAGCGTAACAGCCGTTGGGGAGCAGTACTTC. Its protein is CASSVTAVGEQYF.

The chain recombines TRBV7-2 with TRBJ2-2, with 9 positions matching TRBD2. Germline CDR1 reads SGHTA; CDR2 reads FQGNSA. Unmatched junction bases numbered 5, after V lost 1 base and J lost 5 bases. There are 16 residues in the CDR3. The CDR3 DNA reads TGTGCCAGCAGCTTAGGGGGTAGCGGGAGTACCGGGGAGCTGTTTTTT. It specifies CASSLGGSGSTGELFF.

The V call is TRBV29-1, the J call TRBJ2-2; D is undetermined. The V gene lost 0 bases and the J gene lost 6 bases, with 5 bases spanning the gap. This CDR3 comprises 12 residues. Germline assignment: CDR1 SQVTM and CDR2 ANQGSEA. CDR3 loop: CSVEELPGELFF. In nucleotides, the CDR3 is TGCAGCGTTGAAGAGTTGCCCGGGGAGCTGTTTTTT.

V usage is TRBV14 and J usage is TRBJ1-2; D remains unclear. Trimming left V 1 base short and J 4 bases short, with 10 bases between. CDR1 and CDR2 (germline): SGHDN, FVKESK. This CDR3 has 14 residues. CDR3 sequence reads: CASSQGFGPYGYTF. The CDR3 DNA follows: TGTGCCAGCAGCCAAGGGTTCGGTCCCTATGGCTACACCTTC.

This chain links TRBV30 with TRBJ2-2, with D hard to call. Looked up from germline, CDR1 is GTSNPN and CDR2 is SVGIG (reference sequence). V lost 6 bases and J 8 bases, leaving 7 bases between the germline ends. This CDR3 region has 10 residues. The CDR3 sequence: CACLRGELFF. Here the CDR3 DNA reads TGTGCCTGCCTACGGGGGGAGCTGTTTTTT.

The V and J genes are TRBV28 and TRBJ2-3; 8 positions agree with TRBD2. The CDR3 sequence is 18 residues long. Germline-derived CDR1 and CDR2 are MDHEN and SYDVKM. The V and J ends lost 0 bases and 5 bases, in that order; junction bases with no gene match: 13. The CDR3 loop is CASSLWGTSRRRIDTQYF. CDR3 in DNA: TGTGCCAGCAGTTTATGGGGGACTAGTAGGCGCAGGATAGATACGCAGTATTTT.

The rearrangement joins TRBV20-1 to TRBJ2-5, with TRBD1 matching 8 bases. The V gene's germline CDR1 is DFQATT and CDR2 SNEGSKA (reference sequence). Losses at the gene ends were 6 bases for V and 5 bases for J; bases not matched to a gene: 2. This CDR3 has 11 residues. The CDR3 nucleotides read TGCAGTGCGCGACAGGGGGAGACCCAGTACTTC. This codes for CSARQGETQYF.

V and J are TRBV7-9 and TRBJ2-3; D is perhaps TRBD1 or TRBD2 (5 bases each). Germline-derived CDR1 and CDR2 are SEHNR and FQNEAQ (reference sequence). The CDR3 runs to 16 residues. Trimming pared 3 bases from V and 1 base from J, leaving 14 bases between. The CDR3 DNA follows: TGTGCCAGCAGCTTTGGGACGCCCGGGGGCACAGATACGCAGTATTTT. Protein product: CASSFGTPGGTDTQYF.

The chain couples TRBV27 to TRBJ2-7; D remains ambiguous. V lost 6 bases and J 0 bases, leaving 6 bases between the germline ends. Germline CDR1 and CDR2: MNHEY and SMNVEV (reference sequence). The length of the CDR3 is 12 residues. DNA of the CDR3: TGTGCCAGCAGGGGCCACTCCTACGAGCAGTACTTC. This codes for CASRGHSYEQYF.

This chain joins TRBV6-1 and TRBJ2-3; 11 nucleotides match TRBD1. V shed 3 bases, J shed 5 bases, and the junction held 4 bases outside the gene matches. The CDR3 covers 15 residues. Germline V gene data show CDR1 as MNHNS and CDR2 as SASEGT. CDR3 region: CASSEGTGGIDTQYF. CDR3 nucleotides: TGTGCCAGCAGTGAGGGGACAGGGGGAATAGATACGCAGTATTTT.